These 3 T cell receptor beta chains originate from one sample sequenced in a study of T cell responses to AZD1222 COVID-19 vaccine. Libraries were prepared by immunoSEQ multiplex PCR; TCRdb keeps only in-frame clonotypes and omits some of them. The sample comprises roughly 110,000 clones, 87% of which are singletons, and 3.5% to 4.5% rests with the top ten. The sample consisted of peripheral blood, taken on day 0 of AZD1222 vaccination. The receptors originated from an adult in good health.

The rearrangement links TRBV7-7 to TRBJ1-1; D is possibly TRBD1 (5 bases). The ends were cut back, 6 bases at V and 8 bases at J, with 19 bases in the middle. CDR1 is SSHAT, CDR2 FNYEAQ, per germline (reference sequence). This CDR3 region has 14 residues. Written as DNA, the CDR3 is TGTGCCAGCAGGTGGGGGGGTTTGGGATCCGAAGCTTTCTTT. Translating it yields CASRWGGLGSEAFF.

The rearrangement uses TRBV7-9 and TRBJ2-2, with 11 bases that match TRBD2. Germline CDR1 reads SEHNR; CDR2 reads FQNEAQ (reference sequence). Trimming removed 5 bases from V and 5 bases from J; junction bases left unmatched: 10. The CDR3 is made up of 17 amino acids. CDR3 nucleotide sequence: TGTGCCAGCAGCGCCCAGACTAGCGGGATTGGTACCGGGGAGCTGTTTTTT. Protein product: CASSAQTSGIGTGELFF.

The chain has TRBV4-3 and TRBJ2-3; 9 bases map to TRBD1. The germline CDR1 and CDR2 sequences are LGHNA and YSLEER. Trimming removed 0 bases from V and 5 bases from J; junction bases left unmatched: 3. The CDR3 is made up of 15 amino acids. The DNA for the CDR3 is TGCGCCAGCAGCCAAGATGGGACAGGGTTAGATACGCAGTATTTT. Its protein product is CASSQDGTGLDTQYF.